This T cell receptor beta chain derives from a study of response to subunit inactivated influenza vaccine. TCRdb re-called the RT-PCR reads with MiXCR, one entry per CDR3 protein. The sample consists of 500,000 to 600,000 distinct CDR3 sequences, 15% to 20% of them appearing once. As for this clonotype: The antigen is undetermined.

Study findings and constraints: There was a suggestion from the authors that each seasonal influenza vaccination recruits few new T cells.

Germline assignment: CDR1 DFQATT and CDR2 SNEGSKA (reference sequence). V lost 4 bases to trimming and J lost 2 bases; unmatched junction nucleotides: 7. CDR3 length: 15 amino acids. This sequence originates from a man aged 45 to 75 who received an inactivated influenza vaccine. The V call is TRBV20-1, the J call TRBJ2-3; 9 positions agree with TRBD2. Sequences were derived from CD4+ T cells sorted from PBMCs, sampled around 25 months after vaccination. CDR3 protein: CSATAGTSITDTQYF. DNA for the CDR3: TGCAGTGCTACCGCCGGGACTAGCATCACAGATACGCAGTATTTT.